This T cell receptor (beta chain) was captured by sequencing in a study of T-cell memory formation after mild COVID-19. TCRdb independently ran MiXCR on the 5' RACE reads; one entry per CDR3 protein. The data contain hundreds of thousands of distinct CDR3 sequences, 28% of them singletons. The TCR comes from an adult woman who had mild COVID-19 (a few samples of this study predate the infection). Cell type and time point are not known. Sequenced sample: PBMCs or a T cell subset sorted from them (not recorded which).

CDR3 region: CASSQIAGGPAHEQFF. The CDR3 DNA sequence: TGCGCCAGCAGCCAGATAGCGGGGGGCCCGGCTCATGAGCAGTTCTTC. The J gene is TRBJ2-1, the V gene TRBV4-1; 10 nucleotides match TRBD2. Germline V gene lookup returns CDR1 MGHRA and CDR2 YSYEKL. This CDR3 has 16 amino acids. J was trimmed by 8 bases and V by 3 bases; bases with no gene match: 10.